These 14 T cell receptor beta chains originate from one sample sequenced in a study of cytomegalovirus exposure and HLA in healthy donors. PCR was performed using 60 Vbeta and 13 Jbeta primers. Profiled with immunoSEQ multiplex PCR; TCRdb holds only in-frame clones, not every one. The sample records 150,000 to 200,000 clones, around 80% being singletons. The sample was PBMCs. The receptors come from a male donor in good health and CMV-seropositive.

This clone was seen a single time. The chain uses TRBV28 and TRBJ1-5, with a weak D call TRBD1 (5 bases). Germline CDR1 reads MDHEN; CDR2 reads SYDVKM. The CDR3 is 15 residues long. Trimming left V 1 base short and J 3 bases short, with 10 bases between. This CDR3 reads CASSLSGPVNQPQHF. The DNA for the CDR3 is TGTGCCAGCAGTTTATCAGGGCCCGTCAATCAGCCCCAGCATTTT.

The V gene is TRBV6-1, the J gene TRBJ1-1; 8 bases line up with TRBD1. The CDR3 length is 14 residues. The V gene's germline CDR1 is MNHNS and CDR2 SASEGT. V trimming: 0 bases; J trimming: 10 bases; junction bases outside the gene matches: 7. The CDR3 sequence is CASSEASRGRVAFF. CDR3 bases: TGTGCCAGCAGTGAAGCGAGCAGGGGGCGCGTAGCTTTCTTT.

This chain uses TRBV27 with TRBJ2-4; 7 positions agree with TRBD1. The J segment lost 1 base and the V segment lost 5 bases, leaving 2 bases of the junction unmatched. This CDR3 is 14 amino acids long. CDR1 and CDR2 from the germline V gene are MNHEY and SMNVEV (reference sequence). In DNA, the CDR3 is TGTGCCAGCAGTCAACAGGGGGCCAAAAACATTCAGTACTTC. Encoded protein: CASSQQGAKNIQYF.

The table lists this clone with a count of one. The gene calls are TRBV14 and TRBJ2-7, with 13 nucleotides matching TRBD2. CDR1 SGHDN and CDR2 FVKESK come from the germline V gene. The CDR3 consists of 15 residues. V dropped 4 bases and J dropped 3; count of bases not matched to a gene: 3. CDR3 region: CASSPTSGRIYEQYF. DNA for the CDR3: TGTGCCAGCAGCCCGACTAGCGGGAGGATCTACGAGCAGTACTTC.

The chain is built from TRBV7-8 and TRBJ2-1; 11 bases fit TRBD2. The junction had 5 bases not matched to a gene; V was cut back by 4 bases and J by 6 bases. The germline V gene has CDR1 SGHVS and CDR2 FQNEAQ. The CDR3 is 15 residues long. For the CDR3, the DNA is TGTGCCAGCAGCTCCGGGACTAGCGGAGGCAATGAGCAGTTCTTC. It specifies CASSSGTSGGNEQFF.

The gene calls are TRBV19 and TRBJ2-1, with 9 nucleotides matching TRBD2. V shed 7 bases and J 7 bases; nucleotides not matched to a gene: 5. Germline loops: CDR1 LNHDA, CDR2 SQIVND (reference sequence). The CDR3 consists of 13 residues. The CDR3 nucleotides are TGTGCCAGTAAGGCGGGAGGGCCTAATGAGCAGTTCTTC. It specifies CASKAGGPNEQFF.

The chain joins TRBV19 to TRBJ1-6; D unclear. The V gene's germline CDR1 is LNHDA and CDR2 SQIVND (reference sequence). V lost 4 bases and J 8 bases, leaving 6 bases between the germline ends. CDR3 length: 12 amino acids. CDR3 sequence (DNA): TGTGCCAGTAGTACCTCTGATTCACCCCTCCACTTT. It yields the protein CASSTSDSPLHF.

This clone was seen a few times. This chain uses TRBV6-5 with TRBJ1-2, with D possibly being TRBD1 (6 bases). Between the trimmed V and J ends, which lost 6 bases and 4 bases, there was a span of 12 bases. The CDR3 totals 13 residues. CDR1 is MNHEY, CDR2 SVGAGI, per germline. Written as DNA, the CDR3 is TGTGCCAGCAGACGTGGACAGCTCTATGGCTACACCTTC. Its protein is CASRRGQLYGYTF.

The chain couples TRBV28 to TRBJ2-3; weak D call: TRBD1 (7 bases). The ends were cut back, 7 bases at V and 7 bases at J, with 21 bases in the middle. The CDR3 runs to 15 residues. Germline CDR1 reads MDHEN; CDR2 reads SYDVKM. Written as DNA, the CDR3 is TGTGCCAGCACTCCCCCCCACAGGGGAGGTAATACGCAGTATTTT. It is translated as CASTPPHRGGNTQYF.

The chain joins TRBV9 to TRBJ2-1; weak D call: TRBD2 (6 bases). CDR3 length: 17 residues. Germline assignment: CDR1 SGDLS and CDR2 YYNGEE. The V gene lost 0 bases and the J gene lost 4 bases, with 17 bases spanning the gap. CDR3 protein: CASSVGGGGSLYNEQFF. The CDR3 DNA follows: TGTGCCAGCAGCGTAGGGGGAGGAGGGTCACTATACAATGAGCAGTTCTTC.

The chain carries TRBV11-3 and TRBJ1-1; no definite D call. The germline V gene encodes CDR1 SGHNT and CDR2 YENEEA. This CDR3 is 14 amino acids long. The V gene lost 0 bases and the J gene lost 1 base, with 6 bases spanning the gap. This CDR3 is CASSLEWRNTEAFF. The CDR3 DNA sequence: TGTGCCAGCAGCTTAGAATGGAGGAACACTGAAGCTTTCTTT.

CDR3 sequence (DNA): TGTGCCAGCAGCTATAGTCCCTTAGGACTAGCGGCAACTATCACAGATACGCAGTATTTT. Its protein product is CASSYSPLGLAATITDTQYF. The genes are TRBV13 and TRBJ2-3, with 10 bases matching TRBD2. The CDR3 sequence is 20 residues long. V lost 4 bases, J lost 2 bases, and 18 bases stayed unmatched. The germline gives CDR1 PRHDT, CDR2 FYEKMQ (reference sequence).

The J gene is TRBJ1-1, the V gene TRBV29-1; 7 bases agree with TRBD1. The CDR3 is made up of 15 amino acids. Germline V gene sequence: CDR1 SQVTM, CDR2 ANQGSEA. The V segment lost 4 bases and the J segment 4 bases; nucleotides outside the gene matches: 12. The CDR3 DNA is TGCAGCGTTGTATCGCCGGGACAGTGGATCACTGAAGCTTTCTTT. It codes for CSVVSPGQWITEAFF. Based on the CDR3 plus reference TRBV29-1 and TRBJ1-1, the full variable domain is SAVISQKPSRDICQRGTSLTIQCQVDSQVTMMFWYRQQPGQSLTLIATANQGSEATYESGFVIDKFPISRPNLTFSTLTVSNMSPEDSSIYLCSVVSPGQWITEAFFGQGTRLTVV.

This chain uses TRBV20-1 with TRBJ1-2; no clear D. V was cut by 7 bases and J by 2 bases, with 8 bases left in between. Germline CDR1 DFQATT, CDR2 SNEGSKA (reference sequence). The CDR3 spans 11 residues. This CDR3 is CSVVENYGYTF. Here the CDR3 DNA reads TGCAGTGTAGTTGAGAACTATGGCTACACCTTC.